Presented here are 8 T cell receptor beta chains from one specimen sequenced in a study of radiation and T cells in renal cell carcinoma. Generated by immunoSEQ multiplex PCR, the TCRdb table keeps only in-frame clones and is missing some. The sample yields 15,000 to 20,000 clones, roughly 50% seen once. Specified treatment: 15 Gy SBRT to primary tumor, nephrectomy 4 weeks later. The material sequenced was tumor tissue, taken from a patient whose treatment included radiotherapy and nephrectomy. The receptors derive from a woman aged 55-70 years with renal cell carcinoma.

The chain combines TRBV6-6 with TRBJ1-2; D not certain. This CDR3 is built from 13 residues. Germline CDR1 MNHNY, CDR2 SVGAGI (reference sequence). Trimming pared 0 bases from V and 5 bases from J, leaving 7 bases between. CDR3 coding DNA: TGTGCCAGCAGTTACTCGCGTACTTATGGCTACACCTTC. Its translation: CASSYSRTYGYTF.

By sample fraction, this clone is medium-sized. The chain combines TRBV19 with TRBJ2-3; 7 bases are shared with TRBD2. The CDR3 extends over 14 amino acids. With V trimmed by 3 bases and J by 2 bases, 2 bases remained unmatched. CDR1 and CDR2 (germline): LNHDA, SQIVND (reference sequence). CDR3 sequence reads: CASSIGGDTDTQYF. The CDR3 bases are TGTGCCAGTAGTATTGGGGGGGACACAGATACGCAGTATTTT.

The chain joins TRBV5-6 to TRBJ2-7; D gene ambiguous. Germline V gene sequence: CDR1 SGHDT, CDR2 YYEEEE. The ends were cut back, 2 bases at V and 2 bases at J, with 11 bases in the middle. This CDR3 is 14 amino acids long. The CDR3 loop is CASSFGRSTYEQYF. In nucleotides, the CDR3 is TGTGCCAGCAGCTTTGGGCGGTCCACCTACGAGCAGTACTTC.

The table lists this clone with a count of one. V gene TRBV6-6 combines with J gene TRBJ2-7, with D unresolved. The CDR3 has 14 amino acids. Germline lookup yields CDR1 MNHNY and CDR2 SVGAGI (reference sequence). Between the trimmed V and J ends, which lost 5 bases and 2 bases, there was a span of 13 bases. CDR3 in DNA: TGTGCCAGCAGTCCTGAGATTCCCCCCTACGAGCAGTACTTC. This sequence encodes CASSPEIPPYEQYF.

J is TRBJ2-5 and V is TRBV6-1, with D perhaps TRBD2 (6 bases). Trimming shortened V by 1 base and J by 4 bases, and 16 bases separated the two germline ends. Germline lookup yields CDR1 MNHNS and CDR2 SASEGT. The CDR3 has 16 residues. CDR3 sequence reads: CASSEGPGQGGETQYF. The CDR3 nucleotides read TGTGCCAGCAGTGAAGGCCCGGGGCAGGGAGGAGAGACCCAGTACTTC.

This clone has more than one count but fewer than ten. V and J are TRBV4-1 and TRBJ1-1; D gene ambiguous. V was cut by 6 bases and J by 1 base, with 9 bases left in between. Germline values: CDR1 MGHRA, CDR2 YSYEKL. The CDR3 consists of 13 residues. This CDR3 reads CASSWGRNTEAFF. CDR3 DNA: TGCGCCAGCAGTTGGGGAAGGAACACTGAAGCTTTCTTT.

This clone was detected only a few times. J is TRBJ2-7 and V is TRBV5-1; D remains unclear. The CDR3 consists of 13 residues. V was trimmed by 1 base and J by 4 bases, leaving 9 bases between them. The V gene's germline CDR1 is SGHRS and CDR2 YFSETQ. The DNA for the CDR3 is TGCGCCAGCAGCTTGAATTTGGGGTACGAGCAGTACTTC. This codes for CASSLNLGYEQYF. Full variable domain (missing parts from reference TRBV5-1 and TRBJ2-7): KAGVTQTPRYLIKTRGQQVTLSCSPISGHRSVSWYQQTPGQGLQFLFEYFSETQRNKGNFPGRFSGRQFSNSRSEMNVSTLELGDSALYLCASSLNLGYEQYFGPGTRLTVT.

J is TRBJ2-1 and V is TRBV19; the match to TRBD2 covers 7 bases. The CDR3 consists of 15 residues. CDR1 is LNHDA, CDR2 SQIVND, per germline (reference sequence). Trimming took 3 bases from V and 8 from J; bases not matched to a gene: 10. The CDR3 nucleotides are TGTGCCAGTAGTATCTGGGCGGGAGCCCCCTATGAGCAGTTCTTC. The encoded protein is CASSIWAGAPYEQFF. The whole variable domain, remainder taken from reference TRBV19 and TRBJ2-1, is DGGITQSPKYLFRKEGQNVTLSCEQNLNHDAMYWYRQDPGQGLRLIYYSQIVNDFQKGDIAEGYSVSREKKESFPLTVTSAQKNPTAFYLCASSIWAGAPYEQFFGPGTRLTVL.